The TCR beta chain under discussion was sequenced for a study of T cell changes during pregnancy in multiple sclerosis. The repertoire was sequenced with immunoSEQ multiplex PCR; TCRdb's copy has only in-frame clones and lacks some. In the table there are roughly 70,000 clones, around 94% of which are singletons. The V gene lost 6 bases and the J gene lost 4 bases, with 12 bases spanning the gap. The germline CDR1 and CDR2 sequences are MNHNS and SASEGT. The CDR3 extends over 13 amino acids. Specimen: peripheral blood, collected before pregnancy. This clonotype was obtained from a female donor with multiple sclerosis, enrolled in a pregnancy study. The V and J genes are TRBV6-1 and TRBJ2-5, with D perhaps matching TRBD2 (6 bases). The CDR3 region is CASSVSGRETQYF. The CDR3, as DNA: TGTGCCAGCAGCGTTAGCGGAAGAGAGACCCAGTACTTC.